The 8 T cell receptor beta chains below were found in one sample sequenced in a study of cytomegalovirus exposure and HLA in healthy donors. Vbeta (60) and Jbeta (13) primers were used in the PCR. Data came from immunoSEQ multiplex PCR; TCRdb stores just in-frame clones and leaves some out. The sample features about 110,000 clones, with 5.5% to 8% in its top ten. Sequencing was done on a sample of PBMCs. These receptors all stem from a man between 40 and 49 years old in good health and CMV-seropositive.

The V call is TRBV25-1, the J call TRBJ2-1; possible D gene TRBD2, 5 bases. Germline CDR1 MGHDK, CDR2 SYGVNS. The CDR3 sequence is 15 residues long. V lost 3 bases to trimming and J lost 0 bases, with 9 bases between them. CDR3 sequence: CASSERRSSYNEQFF. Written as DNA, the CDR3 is TGTGCCAGCAGTGAGAGGAGGAGCTCCTACAATGAGCAGTTCTTC.

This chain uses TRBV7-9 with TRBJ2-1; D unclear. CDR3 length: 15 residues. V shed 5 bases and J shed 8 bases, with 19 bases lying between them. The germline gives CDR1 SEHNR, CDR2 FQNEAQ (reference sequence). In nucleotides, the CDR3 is TGTGCCAGCAGCCTCAAGAGAATCGGCCGGGATGAGCAGTTCTTC. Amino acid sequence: CASSLKRIGRDEQFF. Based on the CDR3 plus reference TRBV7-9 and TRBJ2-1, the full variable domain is DTGVSQNPRHKITKRGQNVTFRCDPISEHNRLYWYRQTLGQGPEFLTYFQNEAQLEKSRLLSDRFSAERPKGSFSTLEIQRTEQGDSAMYLCASSLKRIGRDEQFFGPGTRLTVL.

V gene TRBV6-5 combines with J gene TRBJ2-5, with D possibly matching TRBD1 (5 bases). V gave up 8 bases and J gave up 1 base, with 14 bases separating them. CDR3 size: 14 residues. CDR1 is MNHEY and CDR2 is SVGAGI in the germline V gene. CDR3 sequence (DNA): TGTGCCAGCCAGGGCGGCGGAATCCAAGAGACCCAGTACTTC. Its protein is CASQGGGIQETQYF.

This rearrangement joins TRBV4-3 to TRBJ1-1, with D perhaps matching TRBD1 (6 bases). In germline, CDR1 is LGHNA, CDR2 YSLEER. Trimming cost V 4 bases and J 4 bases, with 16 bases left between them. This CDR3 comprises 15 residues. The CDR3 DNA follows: TGCGCCAGCAGCCCGGTTGGGGGGGCGGCCACTGAAGCTTTCTTT. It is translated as CASSPVGGAATEAFF.

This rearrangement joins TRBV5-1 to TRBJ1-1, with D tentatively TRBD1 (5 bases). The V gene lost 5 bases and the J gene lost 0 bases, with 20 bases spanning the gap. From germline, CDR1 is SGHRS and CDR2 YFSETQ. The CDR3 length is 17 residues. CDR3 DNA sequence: TGCGCCAGCAGTATTGGTGGGTCGCGGGGGGTGAACACTGAAGCTTTCTTT. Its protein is CASSIGGSRGVNTEAFF. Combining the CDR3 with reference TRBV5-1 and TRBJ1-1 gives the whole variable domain KAGVTQTPRYLIKTRGQQVTLSCSPISGHRSVSWYQQTPGQGLQFLFEYFSETQRNKGNFPGRFSGRQFSNSRSEMNVSTLELGDSALYLCASSIGGSRGVNTEAFFGQGTRLTVV.

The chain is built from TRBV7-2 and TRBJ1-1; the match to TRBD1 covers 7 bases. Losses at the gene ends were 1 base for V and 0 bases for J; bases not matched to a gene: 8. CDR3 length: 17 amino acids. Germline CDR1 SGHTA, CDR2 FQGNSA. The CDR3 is CASSLGYRGVLNTEAFF. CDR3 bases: TGTGCCAGCAGCTTAGGTTACAGGGGAGTCCTGAACACTGAAGCTTTCTTT.

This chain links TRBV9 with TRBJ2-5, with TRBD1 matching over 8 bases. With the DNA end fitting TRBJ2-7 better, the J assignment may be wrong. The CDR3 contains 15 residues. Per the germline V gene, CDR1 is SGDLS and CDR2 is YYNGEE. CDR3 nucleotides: TGTGCCAGCAGCGTAGCTTCAGGGGGCTTATACGAGCAGTACTTC. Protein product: CASSVASGGLYEQYF.

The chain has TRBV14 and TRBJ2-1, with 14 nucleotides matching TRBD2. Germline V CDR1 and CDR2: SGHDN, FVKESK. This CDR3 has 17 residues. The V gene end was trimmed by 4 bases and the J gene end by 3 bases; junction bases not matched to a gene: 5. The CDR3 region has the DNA TGTGCCAGCAGCCCCCGTGGACTAGCGGGAGGCTACAATGAGCAGTTCTTC. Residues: CASSPRGLAGGYNEQFF.